This T cell receptor beta chain was identified in a study of vaccination and CD4 T cells after COVID-19. Findings of the study overall: Convalescent patients displayed spike mono-reactivity in 304 of 307 vaccine-specific clones.

The treatment: roughly ten-day PBMC culture with coronavirus spike peptide pools or control peptides (ViraFEST assay). TCR sequencing followed the expansion of antigen-specific T cells with peptide pools in ViraFEST. The authors swapped half the medium for fresh IL-2 medium on days 3 and 7. The study sequenced cultured CD4+ T cell DNA using the Oncomine TCR Beta short-read assay. TCRdb re-called the PCR reads through MiXCR, storing one row per CDR3 protein. The profile shows 13,000 to 15,000 distinct CDR3 sequences, about 53% of them singletons. As for this clonotype: What it binds is not known.

The ends were cut back, 4 bases at V and 3 bases at J, with 17 bases in the middle. CDR1 and CDR2 (germline): SNHLY, FYNNEI. This CDR3 spans 16 amino acids. Material: CD4+ T cells from blood, cultured in vitro, obtained before SARS-CoV-2 vaccination. The sequence was obtained from a human donor who had recovered from COVID-19. This chain uses TRBV2 with TRBJ2-3; D ambiguous. For the CDR3, the DNA is TGTGCCAGCAGTGTCAGCGACCTCTTATATACAGATACGCAGTATTTT. Amino acids: CASSVSDLLYTDTQYF.